This T cell receptor (beta chain) emerged from a study of blood T cell repertoires in COVID-19. Overall study context: Acute and convalescent COVID-19 samples came from the United States, Italy and Spain.

Original methodology: Quantification of nucleated cells was approximated via reference gene primer amplification. TCRdb's table, derived via immunoSEQ multiplex PCR, lists solely in-frame clones and lacks some. The DNA gave D and trimming, while V, J and clone size come from that table. The sample lists around 270,000 clones, around four fifths seen once, with approximately 4% in the top ten. The CDR3 sequence is 15 residues long. Germline-derived CDR1 and CDR2 are KGHSH and LQKENI. V shed 0 bases, J shed 5 bases, and the junction held 4 bases outside the gene matches. The sequenced material came from peripheral blood. The J gene is TRBJ2-5, the V gene TRBV18; 9 bases map to TRBD1. The clonotype comes from a man between 60 and 75 years old with acute or convalescent COVID-19. DNA of the CDR3: TGTGCCAGCTCACCACCGGGGGACAGGGCGGAGACCCAGTACTTC. It is translated as CASSPPGDRAETQYF.